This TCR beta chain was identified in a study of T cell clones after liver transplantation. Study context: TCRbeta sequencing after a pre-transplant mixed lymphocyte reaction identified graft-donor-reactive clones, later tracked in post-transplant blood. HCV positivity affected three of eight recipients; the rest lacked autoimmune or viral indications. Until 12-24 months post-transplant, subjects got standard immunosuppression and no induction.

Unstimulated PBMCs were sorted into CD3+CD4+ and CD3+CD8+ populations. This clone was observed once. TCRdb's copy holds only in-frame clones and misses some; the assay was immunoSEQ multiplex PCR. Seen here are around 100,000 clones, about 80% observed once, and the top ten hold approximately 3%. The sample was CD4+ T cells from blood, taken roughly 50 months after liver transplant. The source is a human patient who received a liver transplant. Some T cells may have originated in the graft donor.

The CDR3 here is CASSRGNQNMDNSPLHF. CDR3 nucleotide sequence: TGTGCCAGCAGCCGGGGCAATCAGAATATGGATAATTCACCCCTCCACTTT. The chain couples TRBV27 to TRBJ1-6, with D perhaps matching TRBD1 (5 bases). This CDR3 has 17 amino acids. Trimming removed 6 bases at V and 5 bases at J, with 20 bases between. The germline V gene encodes CDR1 MNHEY and CDR2 SMNVEV (reference sequence).